Each of the 27 T cell receptor beta chains below was sequenced from the same sample in a study of beta chain features in type 1 diabetes. Broader study findings: Across all four CD4+ subsets, people with type 1 diabetes showed modestly shorter TCRB CDR3s.

No antigen is known for these receptors. The isolated RNA, all of it, was reverse transcribed, so expressed TCRB transcripts were what got sequenced. Data came from immunoSEQ multiplex PCR; TCRdb stores just in-frame clones and leaves some out. Seen here are more than 300,000 clones, roughly 12% observed once, and the top ten hold approximately 0.011%. Input material: naive CD4+ T cells from blood. The receptors stem from a woman aged 18-30 years with type 1 diabetes.

The table lists this clone with a few counts. The chain recombines TRBV5-1 with TRBJ1-2; tentatively, D is TRBD1 (5 bases). This CDR3 contains 13 residues. Germline V gives CDR1 SGHRS, CDR2 YFSETQ. V lost 0 bases to trimming and J lost 4 bases, with 7 bases between them. The CDR3 nucleotides are TGCGCCAGCAGCTTGGGACAGTTCTATGGCTACACCTTC. Its protein product is CASSLGQFYGYTF.

There are a few counts of this clone. The genes are TRBV30 and TRBJ1-2, with a possible D match to TRBD1 (6 bases). Trimming cost V 2 bases and J 6 bases, with 10 bases left between them. This CDR3 is 12 amino acids long. CDR1 is GTSNPN, CDR2 SVGIG, per germline (reference sequence). The CDR3 bases are TGTGCCTGGAGTATAACAGGGCATGGCTACACCTTC. This translates into CAWSITGHGYTF.

This clone showed up just a few times. The chain carries TRBV6-6 and TRBJ2-7; TRBD2 agrees at 8 bases. V shed 0 bases and J 3 bases; nucleotides not matched to a gene: 4. Germline V CDR1 and CDR2: MNHNY, SVGAGI (reference sequence). The CDR3 has 15 residues. DNA for the CDR3: TGTGCCAGCAGTTACTCCGTCAGCGGGAGCTACGAGCAGTACTTC. Protein: CASSYSVSGSYEQYF.

This clone was seen more than once but under ten times. The chain links TRBV7-9 to TRBJ1-1; possibly TRBD1 for D (6 bases). CDR3 length: 14 residues. V was pared by 3 bases and J by 0 bases, with 8 bases between. Per the germline V gene, CDR1 is SEHNR and CDR2 is FQNEAQ (reference sequence). CDR3 in amino acids: CASSFGQLNTEAFF. The CDR3 DNA reads as TGTGCCAGCAGCTTCGGACAGCTGAACACTGAAGCTTTCTTT.

The V and J genes are TRBV6-5 and TRBJ2-7; 8 nucleotides agree with TRBD2. The V and J ends lost 6 bases and 2 bases, in that order; junction bases with no gene match: 9. This CDR3 comprises 15 residues. Germline V gene lookup returns CDR1 MNHEY and CDR2 SVGAGI. CDR3 amino acids: CASRSLSGSAYEQYF. CDR3 sequence (DNA): TGTGCCAGCAGATCCTTAAGCGGGAGCGCCTACGAGCAGTACTTC.

J is TRBJ2-1 and V is TRBV28; weak D call: TRBD2 (5 bases). V was clipped by 6 bases and J by 7 bases, with 13 bases between them. Germline CDR1 reads MDHEN; CDR2 reads SYDVKM. The CDR3 extends over 13 amino acids. CDR3 DNA sequence: TGTGCCAGCAGCCTGACTATTGGAAATGAGCAGTTCTTC. This sequence encodes CASSLTIGNEQFF. The full variable domain, its missing parts supplied by reference TRBV28 and TRBJ2-1, is DVKVTQSSRYLVKRTGEKVFLECVQDMDHENMFWYRQDPGLGLRLIYFSYDVKMKEKGDIPEGYSVSREKKERFSLILESASTNQTSMYLCASSLTIGNEQFFGPGTRLTVL.

The chain joins TRBV7-2 to TRBJ2-2, with 7 bases aligning to TRBD2. Germline V gene sequence: CDR1 SGHTA, CDR2 FQGNSA. The trim removed 5 bases at V and 7 bases at J, leaving 7 bases unmatched. The CDR3 sequence is 14 residues long. CDR3 sequence reads: CASSRSGTVGELFF. In nucleotides, the CDR3 is TGTGCCAGCAGCCGGAGCGGGACTGTCGGGGAGCTGTTTTTT. Full variable domain (remainder filled in from reference TRBV7-2 and TRBJ2-2): GAGVSQSPSNKVTEKGKDVELRCDPISGHTALYWYRQSLGQGLEFLIYFQGNSAPDKSGLPSDRFSAERTGGSVSTLTIQRTQQEDSAVYLCASSRSGTVGELFFGEGSRLTVL.

This clone was recorded a few times. The chain employs TRBV28 and TRBJ1-5; TRBD1 matches 7 bases. The germline V gene encodes CDR1 MDHEN and CDR2 SYDVKM. V lost 6 bases and J lost 1; bases outside the gene matches: 15. This CDR3 comprises 18 residues. CDR3 sequence reads: CASSNRTGRVLSNQPQHF. The CDR3 nucleotides are TGTGCCAGCAGCAATCGGACAGGTCGCGTCCTCAGCAATCAGCCCCAGCATTTT.

This clone was counted a few times. V is TRBV19 and J is TRBJ2-7, with D possibly TRBD2 on 6 matching bases. The CDR3 is 14 residues long. Germline V gene lookup returns CDR1 LNHDA and CDR2 SQIVND (reference sequence). Trimming pared 7 bases from V and 3 bases from J, leaving 16 bases between. The CDR3 DNA sequence: TGTGCCAGTACTGGGGGGAACGATTACTACGAGCAGTACTTC. This encodes CASTGGNDYYEQYF.

This chain uses TRBV7-6 with TRBJ2-1; the match to TRBD2 covers 7 bases. V gave up 3 bases and J gave up 2 bases; unmatched junction bases: 1. The CDR3 is 14 residues long. CDR1 is SGHVS and CDR2 is FNYEAQ in the germline V gene. The CDR3 loop is CASSLGGTYNEQFF. CDR3 DNA sequence: TGTGCCAGCAGCTTGGGGGGGACCTACAATGAGCAGTTCTTC.

In its sample, this clone was seen a few times. This CDR3 is also generated by other DNA sequences in the sample. J is TRBJ2-1 and V is TRBV11-2; 8 nucleotides match TRBD1. This CDR3 has 13 amino acids. V shed 4 bases, J shed 6 bases, and the junction held 2 bases outside the gene matches. CDR1 and CDR2 from the germline V gene are SGHAT and FQNNGV. CDR3 coding DNA: TGTGCCAGCAGCTCGGACAGGGCCAATGAGCAGTTCTTC. Its protein is CASSSDRANEQFF.

The rearrangement joins TRBV4-3 to TRBJ1-1; a weak D match, TRBD1 (6 bases). Germline values: CDR1 LGHNA, CDR2 YSLEER. The CDR3 contains 16 residues. V was trimmed by 0 bases and J by 7 bases, leaving 18 bases between them. The CDR3 region has the DNA TGCGCCAGCAGCCAAGATCTTAGTGCAGGGGCCAGTGAAGCTTTCTTT. Its translation is CASSQDLSAGASEAFF.

V usage is TRBV7-8 and J usage is TRBJ2-1; perhaps TRBD1 as D (6 bases). The germline CDR1 and CDR2 sequences are SGHVS and FQNEAQ. This CDR3 spans 15 amino acids. Trimming stripped 0 bases from V and 9 bases from J, with 15 bases between. Here the CDR3 reads CASSLATGSTIEQFF. The CDR3 DNA is TGTGCCAGCAGCTTAGCTACAGGGTCCACAATTGAGCAGTTCTTC.

This sequence joins TRBV7-9 and TRBJ2-1, with 9 bases aligning to TRBD1. This CDR3 spans 14 amino acids. Per the germline V gene, CDR1 is SEHNR and CDR2 is FQNEAQ (reference sequence). The junction had 6 bases not matched to a gene; V was cut back by 5 bases and J by 7 bases. The CDR3 sequence: CASSPRTGANEQFF. The CDR3 DNA reads TGTGCCAGCAGCCCACGGACAGGGGCGAATGAGCAGTTCTTC.

Only a few counts were recorded for this clone. V usage is TRBV29-1 and J usage is TRBJ2-3; 8 bases map to TRBD2. Germline trimming cut 5 bases from V and 3 bases from J; bases unmatched to any gene: 4. Germline V gene lookup returns CDR1 SQVTM and CDR2 ANQGSEA. This CDR3 is built from 13 residues. The CDR3 nucleotides are TGCAGCGTTCGGGGGGGAGCAACAGATACGCAGTATTTT. It yields the protein CSVRGGATDTQYF.

The chain carries TRBV11-2 and TRBJ2-7; no clear D. V was shortened by 6 bases and J by 3 bases, with 12 bases between the two germline ends. This CDR3 spans 13 amino acids. CDR1 is SGHAT, CDR2 FQNNGV, per germline. The CDR3 is CASRQLKRYEQYF. CDR3 nucleotides: TGTGCCAGCAGACAATTAAAGCGCTACGAGCAGTACTTC.

This clone was picked up a small number of times. In DNA, the CDR3 is TGCGCCAGCAGCCACCGGGGGAGCTCCTACAATGAGCAGTTCTTC. Protein product: CASSHRGSSYNEQFF. The V and J genes are TRBV4-3 and TRBJ2-1; maybe TRBD2 (6 bases). V shed 3 bases and J shed 0 bases, with 9 bases lying between them. CDR3 length equals 15 residues. Per germline, CDR1 LGHNA and CDR2 YSLEER.

The CDR3 DNA sequence: TGTGCCAGCATCAAGAGTAAGGGACTGCCTGCGAACACTGAAGCTTTCTTT. Its protein product is CASIKSKGLPANTEAFF. The chain carries TRBV25-1 and TRBJ1-1, with a tentative D call TRBD1 (5 bases). The CDR3 is 17 residues long. Per the germline V gene, CDR1 is MGHDK and CDR2 is SYGVNS. V gave up 7 bases and J gave up 1 base, with 22 bases separating them.

The chain uses TRBV5-1 and TRBJ1-1; 8 bases are shared with TRBD1. This CDR3 has 15 residues. The germline gives CDR1 SGHRS, CDR2 YFSETQ. The junction had 9 bases not matched to a gene; V was cut back by 4 bases and J by 4 bases. CDR3 in amino acids: CASSRRPGGGTEAFF. CDR3 DNA: TGCGCCAGCAGCAGACGACCAGGGGGCGGCACTGAAGCTTTCTTT.

The rearrangement uses TRBV7-9 and TRBJ2-3; 14 nucleotides align to TRBD2. Trimming cost V 2 bases and J 3 bases; bases outside gene matches: 7. This CDR3 is built from 18 residues. CDR1 SEHNR and CDR2 FQNEAQ come from the germline V gene (reference sequence). CDR3 loop: CASSLRLAGGLLTDTQYF. CDR3 sequence (DNA): TGTGCCAGCAGCTTACGACTAGCGGGAGGGCTTTTAACAGATACGCAGTATTTT.

Only a few counts were recorded for this clone. The rearrangement links TRBV9 to TRBJ2-5; possible D gene TRBD2, 6 bases. The CDR3 has 13 residues. The V gene's germline CDR1 is SGDLS and CDR2 YYNGEE. The ends were cut back, 1 base at V and 5 bases at J, with 9 bases in the middle. The CDR3 spells CASSVSGVETQYF. CDR3 DNA: TGTGCCAGCAGCGTATCGGGGGTGGAGACCCAGTACTTC.

The V and J genes are TRBV28 and TRBJ2-1, with D possibly TRBD2 on 6 matching bases. CDR1 and CDR2 from the germline V gene are MDHEN and SYDVKM. The ends were cut back, 3 bases at V and 5 bases at J, with 14 bases in the middle. This CDR3 has 15 residues. The CDR3 nucleotides read TGTGCCAGCAGTTTTCCCAGCGGGCTCCACAATGAGCAGTTCTTC. Its translation: CASSFPSGLHNEQFF.

This clone was picked up a small number of times. This CDR3 is CAWGDRGSGNTIYF. DNA for the CDR3: TGTGCCTGGGGTGACAGGGGATCAGGAAACACCATATATTTT. The rearrangement joins TRBV30 to TRBJ1-3; TRBD1 agrees at 8 bases. The germline V gene has CDR1 GTSNPN and CDR2 SVGIG (reference sequence). The CDR3 sequence is 14 residues long. V lost 5 bases, J lost 4 bases, and 7 bases stayed unmatched.

This clone was counted between two and nine times. The rearrangement links TRBV6-1 to TRBJ2-5, with a weak D call TRBD2 (5 bases). Germline V gene lookup returns CDR1 MNHNS and CDR2 SASEGT. Deletions cut 11 bases from V and 1 base from J, with 11 bases between. CDR3 size: 12 residues. CDR3 bases: TGTGCCCTCAGGCGGGCCCAAGAGACCCAGTACTTC. Translating it yields CALRRAQETQYF.

The chain combines TRBV13 with TRBJ2-7; D is ambiguous. Germline V gene data show CDR1 as PRHDT and CDR2 as FYEKMQ (reference sequence). The CDR3 extends over 13 amino acids. V gave up 3 bases and J gave up 0 bases, with 6 bases separating them. CDR3 coding DNA: TGTGCCAGCAGCTTTTCTGTCTCCTACGAGCAGTACTTC. Protein: CASSFSVSYEQYF.

This clone turned up a few times. The chain combines TRBV12-5 with TRBJ2-6, with D tentatively TRBD2 (5 bases). This CDR3 is built from 17 residues. V lost 3 bases and J 0 bases, leaving 12 bases between the germline ends. Germline assignment: CDR1 LGHNT and CDR2 FRNRAP. The CDR3 sequence is CASGFTRETSGANVLTF. The CDR3 region has the DNA TGTGCTAGTGGTTTCACTAGGGAAACCTCTGGGGCCAACGTCCTGACTTTC.

The chain combines TRBV19 with TRBJ2-7; 10 bases align to TRBD1. The CDR3 length is 13 residues. V trimming: 6 bases; J trimming: 6 bases; junction bases outside the gene matches: 5. The germline V gene has CDR1 LNHDA and CDR2 SQIVND (reference sequence). The CDR3 coding sequence is TGTGCCAGTAGGGGGACAGGGGAAGGCGAGCAGTACTTC. Amino acid sequence: CASRGTGEGEQYF.